The 26 T cell receptor beta chains given below trace back to one sample, sequenced in a study of identical twins. TCRdb re-derived calls from the 5' RACE reads in MiXCR, one entry per CDR3 protein. The sample lists 1.5 million to 2 million distinct CDR3 sequences; roughly 35% were seen once. The sequenced sample was cord blood. All receptors come from a newborn girl in good health.

V usage is TRBV12-3 or TRBV12-4 and J usage is TRBJ1-1; 8 bases map to TRBD1. J was trimmed by 4 bases and V by 3 bases; bases with no gene match: 7. The CDR3 extends over 15 amino acids. CDR3 in amino acids: CASSFSGQGVTEAFF. The DNA of the CDR3 is TGTGCCAGCAGTTTTTCCGGACAGGGTGTCACTGAAGCTTTCTTT.

The chain links TRBV4-2 to TRBJ2-3, with 11 bases aligning to TRBD2. This CDR3 region has 18 residues. Germline trimming cut 1 base from V and 2 bases from J; bases unmatched to any gene: 8. Germline V gene sequence: CDR1 LGHNA, CDR2 YNFKEQ. The CDR3 nucleotides are TGTGCCAGCAGCCAAGTAAGCGCTAGCGGGGGGCCCACAGATACGCAGTATTTT. Protein product: CASSQVSASGGPTDTQYF.

This clonotype has at least ten counts. The rearrangement joins TRBV12-3 or TRBV12-4 to TRBJ2-5; D is uncertain. This CDR3 has 14 amino acids. V was pared by 0 bases and J by 0 bases, with 5 bases between. Here the CDR3 reads CASSLARNQETQYF. CDR3 DNA: TGTGCCAGCAGTTTAGCCAGAAACCAAGAGACCCAGTACTTC.

This clonotype was seen only a few times. The rearrangement joins TRBV19 to TRBJ2-1; either TRBD1 or TRBD2 may supply D (6 bases each). Germline assignment: CDR1 LNHDA and CDR2 SQIVND (reference sequence). The CDR3 runs to 13 residues. Between the trimmed V and J ends, which lost 8 bases and 6 bases, there was a span of 14 bases. The DNA for the CDR3 is TGTGCCAGTCGGGGGCTAGCTCTCAATGAGCAGTTCTTC. Protein: CASRGLALNEQFF.

This clonotype was recorded a few times. The rearrangement links TRBV4-1 to TRBJ2-1, with 9 positions matching TRBD2. V shed 0 bases, J shed 9 bases, and the junction held 12 bases outside the gene matches. The CDR3 has 17 amino acids. Germline V CDR1 and CDR2: MGHRA, YSYEKL. DNA of the CDR3: TGCGCCAGCAGCCAAGAAAGGGCTAGCGGGGATGAATCTGAGCAGTTCTTC. Translating gives CASSQERASGDESEQFF.

Many counts were recorded for this clonotype. This chain links TRBV12-3 or TRBV12-4 with TRBJ1-5; 10 nucleotides match TRBD1. Trimming took 2 bases from V and 4 from J; bases not matched to a gene: 2. The CDR3 runs to 15 residues. CDR3 sequence reads: CASSLLGQGNQPQHF. CDR3 bases: TGTGCCAGCAGTTTACTGGGACAGGGGAATCAGCCCCAGCATTTT.

V usage is TRBV10-2 and J usage is TRBJ2-7, with TRBD1 identical over 7 bases. The germline V gene encodes CDR1 WSHSY and CDR2 SAAADI. The CDR3 spans 15 residues. The V segment lost 6 bases and the J segment 2 bases; nucleotides outside the gene matches: 10. In DNA, the CDR3 is TGCGCCAGCAGGGGTCTTACAGGGGTAGCCTACGAGCAGTACTTC. Residues: CASRGLTGVAYEQYF.

This clonotype was recorded a few times. The V gene is TRBV27, the J gene TRBJ1-5; maybe TRBD1 (6 bases). V was clipped by 11 bases and J by 5 bases, with 19 bases between them. Germline loops: CDR1 MNHEY, CDR2 SMNVEV (reference sequence). The CDR3 length is 14 residues. CDR3 sequence (DNA): TGTGCCTGTGCCCCGACAGGCCTCTATCAGCCCCAGCATTTT. It codes for CACAPTGLYQPQHF.

This clonotype was seen ten or more times. V gene TRBV3-1 combines with J gene TRBJ2-7; D perhaps matches TRBD2 (6 bases). The CDR3 spans 13 residues. The V end lost 1 base, the J end lost 3 bases, and 7 bases lay between the germline ends. Germline values: CDR1 LGHDT, CDR2 YNNKEL (reference sequence). The chain's CDR3 is CASSQGTNYEQYF. The CDR3 nucleotides read TGTGCCAGCAGCCAAGGGACTAACTACGAGCAGTACTTC.

The chain has TRBV2 and TRBJ2-5; TRBD1 agrees at 8 bases. Per germline, CDR1 SNHLY and CDR2 FYNNEI. This CDR3 is built from 15 residues. J gave up 3 bases and V 11 bases, and 14 bases lay outside the gene matches. The chain's CDR3 is CAGQDRTGLEETQYF. The CDR3 coding sequence is TGTGCCGGACAAGACCGGACAGGGCTGGAAGAGACCCAGTACTTC.

DNA of the CDR3: TGCAGTGCTAGTGTGACAGGGGGCTTAAATGAAAAACTGTTTTTT. It yields the protein CSASVTGGLNEKLFF. The chain has TRBV20-1 and TRBJ1-4, with 10 bases identical to TRBD1. The junction had 6 bases not matched to a gene; V was cut back by 3 bases and J by 5 bases. This CDR3 has 15 residues. Germline CDR1 and CDR2: DFQATT and SNEGSKA (reference sequence).

The chain uses TRBV7-9 and TRBJ2-7, with D possibly matching TRBD1 (6 bases). Germline-derived CDR1 and CDR2 are SEHNR and FQNEAQ (reference sequence). CDR3 length: 14 amino acids. V was cut by 5 bases and J by 1 base, with 12 bases left in between. The CDR3 DNA follows: TGTGCCAGCAGCCCGTACAGGGATTCCTACGAGCAGTACTTC. Translated, it gives CASSPYRDSYEQYF. The full variable domain, in which reference TRBV7-9 and TRBJ2-7 provide the parts outside the CDR3, is DTGVSQNPRHKITKRGQNVTFRCDPISEHNRLYWYRQTLGQGPEFLTYFQNEAQLEKSRLLSDRFSAERPKGSFSTLEIQRTEQGDSAMYLCASSPYRDSYEQYFGPGTRLTVT.

The DNA for the CDR3 is TGTGCCAGCAGAGCCGGGACCGACAATTCACCCCTCCACTTT. This sequence encodes CASRAGTDNSPLHF. V is TRBV28 and J is TRBJ1-6; maybe TRBD1 (5 bases). Looked up from germline, CDR1 is MDHEN and CDR2 is SYDVKM. The CDR3 contains 14 residues. The V and J ends lost 6 bases and 7 bases respectively, with 13 bases between them.

This sequence joins TRBV5-1 and TRBJ2-1; the D gene is possibly TRBD1 (6 bases). The CDR3 has 18 residues. The V and J ends lost 0 bases and 6 bases respectively, with 22 bases between them. In germline, CDR1 is SGHRS, CDR2 YFSETQ. In DNA, the CDR3 is TGCGCCAGCAGCTTGGTTTTGGACAGCTTGGACTCAATCAATGAGCAGTTCTTC. Protein: CASSLVLDSLDSINEQFF.

V gene TRBV20-1 combines with J gene TRBJ2-7; 9 bases map to TRBD1. With 3 bases clipped from V and 3 bases from J, the junction kept 6 bases outside the gene matches. The CDR3 has 14 amino acids. CDR1 DFQATT and CDR2 SNEGSKA come from the germline V gene (reference sequence). CDR3 in amino acids: CSASRQGVFYEQYF. DNA of the CDR3: TGCAGTGCTAGCCGACAGGGGGTTTTCTACGAGCAGTACTTC.

The J gene is TRBJ1-2, the V gene TRBV5-1; D is possibly TRBD1 (5 bases). The CDR3 loop spans 19 amino acids. Per germline, CDR1 SGHRS and CDR2 YFSETQ. The germline V and J ends were trimmed by 4 bases and 0 bases, with 25 bases remaining between them. The CDR3 nucleotides are TGCGCCAGCAGCGCGGCTTGGGGCCGATTCCGGGCCTCTAACTATGGCTACACCTTC. Translating it yields CASSAAWGRFRASNYGYTF.

This clonotype came up a few times. J is TRBJ2-3 and V is TRBV28, with TRBD1 identical over 10 bases. The CDR3 is 17 amino acids. Trimming cost V 6 bases and J 5 bases; bases outside gene matches: 14. Germline V gene lookup returns CDR1 MDHEN and CDR2 SYDVKM. CDR3 DNA sequence: TGTGCCAGCAGCCCGACTCCGGGACAGGGGAAGGTAGATACGCAGTATTTT. Translating gives CASSPTPGQGKVDTQYF.

The genes are TRBV5-5 and TRBJ1-4, with 8 bases aligning to TRBD1. J gave up 4 bases and V 0 bases, and 5 bases lay outside the gene matches. CDR1 SGHKS and CDR2 YYEKEE come from the germline V gene (reference sequence). The CDR3 is 16 amino acids. This CDR3 is CASSLGQGRFNEKLFF. Written as DNA, the CDR3 is TGTGCCAGCAGCTTGGGACAGGGGCGATTTAATGAAAAACTGTTTTTT.

Ten or more counts support this clonotype. One junction end disagrees with the germline gene, perhaps due to a read error. This chain connects TRBV5-1 to TRBJ2-7; the D gene is possibly TRBD1 (6 bases). Germline V CDR1 and CDR2: SGHRS, YFSETQ. This CDR3 contains 13 residues. DNA of the CDR3: TGTGCCAGCAGCCTGGACAGACCTTACGAGCAGTACTTC. Protein product: CASSLDRPYEQYF.

As for this clonotype: A much more abundant neighbour one base away suggests this may be a read error. The V call is TRBV7-8, the J call TRBJ2-4; 7 nucleotides align to TRBD1. The CDR3 is 15 residues long. J gave up 3 bases and V 4 bases, and 6 bases lay outside the gene matches. CDR1 and CDR2 from the germline V gene are SGHVS and FQNEAQ. In DNA, the CDR3 is TGTGCCAGCAGCTGCCGACAGGGAAGCAAAAACATTCAGTACTTC. The encoded protein is CASSCRQGSKNIQYF. Variable domain in full (rest from reference TRBV7-8 and TRBJ2-4): GAGVSQSPRYKVAKRGQDVALRCDPISGHVSLFWYQQALGQGPEFLTYFQNEAQLDKSGLPSDRFFAERPEGSVSTLKIQRTQQEDSAVYLCASSCRQGSKNIQYFGAGTRLSVL.

The sample holds a few counts of this clonotype. The CDR3 region is CASSWTGWANQPQHF. The CDR3 bases are TGTGCCAGCAGTTGGACAGGGTGGGCCAATCAGCCCCAGCATTTT. The rearrangement joins TRBV6-5 to TRBJ1-5, with TRBD1 identical over 8 bases. Germline lookup yields CDR1 MNHEY and CDR2 SVGAGI. CDR3 size: 15 residues. V shed 4 bases and J 3 bases; nucleotides not matched to a gene: 5.

The chain has TRBV24-1 and TRBJ1-5; D gene uncertain. Germline values: CDR1 KGHDR, CDR2 SFDVKD. The CDR3 contains 14 residues. Deletions cut 4 bases from V and 4 bases from J, with 10 bases between. CDR3 region: CATSDTVSNQPQHF. The CDR3 DNA follows: TGTGCCACCAGTGACACCGTCAGTAATCAGCCCCAGCATTTT.

A few counts support this clonotype. The chain recombines TRBV27 with TRBJ1-5; 8 nucleotides align to TRBD1. The germline V gene has CDR1 MNHEY and CDR2 SMNVEV (reference sequence). The ends lost 5 bases at V and 0 bases at J; junction bases unmatched: 9. This CDR3 is 17 amino acids long. The CDR3 sequence is CASSLRDRSDSNQPQHF. DNA for the CDR3: TGTGCCAGCAGTCTCCGGGACAGGAGTGATAGCAATCAGCCCCAGCATTTT.

This clonotype appeared a few times. The chain employs TRBV29-1 and TRBJ1-1, with 8 nucleotides matching TRBD1. The CDR3 is 14 amino acids. V lost 2 bases to trimming and J lost 4 bases; unmatched junction nucleotides: 6. Germline V gene lookup returns CDR1 SQVTM and CDR2 ANQGSEA. The CDR3 DNA reads TGCAGCGTTGAACAGGGGGCGTTGAGCACTGAAGCTTTCTTT. As protein: CSVEQGALSTEAFF.

This chain connects TRBV19 to TRBJ2-3, with 7 bases identical to TRBD1. This CDR3 comprises 14 residues. V trimming: 7 bases; J trimming: 4 bases; junction bases outside the gene matches: 8. Germline CDR1 reads LNHDA; CDR2 reads SQIVND (reference sequence). Written as DNA, the CDR3 is TGTGCCAGTAACCCGACAGGGTTCCCAGATACGCAGTATTTT. Its translation: CASNPTGFPDTQYF.

This sequence joins TRBV4-1 and TRBJ1-2; D is unresolved. The germline V gene encodes CDR1 MGHRA and CDR2 YSYEKL. Trimming cost V 1 base and J 4 bases, with 13 bases left between them. The CDR3 extends over 15 amino acids. The CDR3 nucleotides read TGCGCCAGCAGCCAAGGATGGCAGGTAGCCTATGGCTACACCTTC. It encodes CASSQGWQVAYGYTF.